The TCR beta chain under discussion was sequenced for a study of control samples from healthy donors and cancer patients. In germline, CDR1 is SGDLS, CDR2 YYNGEE. The CDR3 totals 13 residues. V dropped 2 bases and J dropped 1 base, with 6 bases sitting between them. TCRdb keeps only in-frame clones here, not all; method: immunoSEQ multiplex PCR. The sample has 150,000 or so clones, about 86% seen once. Worth noting for this clone: Other DNA sequences in the same sample also yield this CDR3.

Sequences were obtained from blood. The chain carries TRBV9 and TRBJ1-1; D is undetermined. This receptor was obtained from a man aged 18 to 29 in good health. CDR3 bases: TGTGCCAGCAGCGTCGACACGAACACTGAAGCTTTCTTT. This sequence encodes CASSVDTNTEAFF. Complete variable domain (other parts from reference TRBV9 and TRBJ1-1): DSGVTQTPKHLITATGQRVTLRCSPRSGDLSVYWYQQSLDQGLQFLIQYYNGEERAKGNILERFSAQQFPDLHSELNLSSLELGDSALYFCASSVDTNTEAFFGQGTRLTVV.